A selection of T cell receptor beta chains follows, all from one sample in a study of blood T cell repertoires in COVID-19. Assay used: immunoSEQ multiplex PCR; TCRdb lists only in-frame clones, some missing. The sample lists roughly 160,000 clones, 80% occurring once. The sequenced material came from PBMCs or T cells enriched from blood (not recorded which). These receptors all stem from a woman aged 60-75 years who had recovered from COVID-19. CDR3s include the opening cysteine and the closing phenylalanine or tryptophan. D genes are given only for firm matches. Not every row has a clone size; where given, it reads once, few, many or a size class.

j_gene: TRBJ1-6
abundance: .
v_gene: TRBV5-6
d_gene: .
CDR3nt: TGTGCCAGCAGCTTGGTCGTCCCGGGTGCACCCCTCCACTTT
CDR3aa: CASSLVVPGAPLHF

j_gene: TRBJ2-2
abundance: once
v_gene: TRBV27
d_gene: TRBD2
CDR3nt: TGTGCCAGCAGTGCTCCGGGACTAGCGGGGGGGCCTTCCGGGGAGCTGTTTTTT
CDR3aa: CASSAPGLAGGPSGELFF

j_gene: TRBJ2-1
abundance: .
v_gene: TRBV19
d_gene: TRBD2
CDR3nt: TGTGCCAGTAGGACTAGCGGGGTTAGCTCCTACAATGAGCAGTTCTTC
CDR3aa: CASRTSGVSSYNEQFF

j_gene: TRBJ1-2
abundance: .
v_gene: TRBV11-2
d_gene: TRBD1
CDR3nt: TGTGCCAGCACACTGGCCGGGACAGAGAACTATGGCTACACCTTC
CDR3aa: CASTLAGTENYGYTF

j_gene: TRBJ1-6
abundance: .
v_gene: TRBV18
d_gene: .
CDR3nt: TGTGCCAGCTCACCAGAACCCGTGCGGAATTCACCCCTCCACTTT
CDR3aa: CASSPEPVRNSPLHF

j_gene: TRBJ1-2
abundance: .
v_gene: TRBV19
d_gene: TRBD1
CDR3nt: TGTGCCAGTACCCCGGGACAGGGGGGGTTCTATGGCTACACCTTC
CDR3aa: CASTPGQGGFYGYTF

j_gene: TRBJ1-2
abundance: .
v_gene: TRBV2
d_gene: TRBD1
CDR3nt: TGTGCCAGCAGTGAGCAGGGGGACTATGGCTACACCTTC
CDR3aa: CASSEQGDYGYTF

j_gene: TRBJ2-1
abundance: .
v_gene: TRBV5-8
d_gene: .
CDR3nt: TGTGCCAGCAGCTTGGGTCATTCGGGTCGGCAGTTCTTC
CDR3aa: CASSLGHSGRQFF

j_gene: TRBJ2-3
abundance: few
v_gene: TRBV14
d_gene: TRBD1
CDR3nt: TGTGCCAGCAGCATACAGGGGGCGCCGACAGATACGCAGTATTTT
CDR3aa: CASSIQGAPTDTQYF

j_gene: TRBJ1-6
abundance: .
v_gene: TRBV5-1
d_gene: TRBD1
CDR3nt: TGCGCCAGCAGATCAGGGACAGAGGGGTATTCACCCCTCCACTTT
CDR3aa: CASRSGTEGYSPLHF

j_gene: TRBJ1-3
abundance: .
v_gene: TRBV4-2
d_gene: .
CDR3nt: TGTGCCAGCAGCCGCGGGACGGGCTCTGGAAACACCATATATTTT
CDR3aa: CASSRGTGSGNTIYF

j_gene: TRBJ2-7
abundance: .
v_gene: TRBV29-1
d_gene: TRBD1
CDR3nt: TGCAGCGTTGCATTAGGAACAGGGGTAGGCGAGCAGTACTTC
CDR3aa: CSVALGTGVGEQYF

j_gene: TRBJ1-4
abundance: .
v_gene: TRBV2
d_gene: TRBD1
CDR3nt: TGTGCCAGCAGGTCGCGACAGGGGGCGTTGGAAAAACTGTTTTTT
CDR3aa: CASRSRQGALEKLFF

j_gene: TRBJ1-6
abundance: .
v_gene: TRBV18
d_gene: .
CDR3nt: TGTGCCAGCTCACCACGGCAGGATGATTCACCCCTCCACTTT
CDR3aa: CASSPRQDDSPLHF

j_gene: TRBJ2-7
abundance: .
v_gene: TRBV5-1
d_gene: TRBD1
CDR3nt: TGCGCCAGCAGCAAGGAGGGACAGGGTCTTCACGAGCAGTACTTC
CDR3aa: CASSKEGQGLHEQYF

j_gene: TRBJ2-1
abundance: .
v_gene: TRBV19
d_gene: TRBD2
CDR3nt: TGTGCCAGTAGTCGAGGGACTAGCGGGGGGGCCAGTGAGCAGTTCTTC
CDR3aa: CASSRGTSGGASEQFF

j_gene: TRBJ1-5
abundance: .
v_gene: TRBV30
d_gene: .
CDR3nt: TGTGCCTGGAGTGTCTCCAGGGGACAGCCCCAGCATTTT
CDR3aa: CAWSVSRGQPQHF

j_gene: TRBJ2-2
abundance: .
v_gene: TRBV12-5
d_gene: TRBD1
CDR3nt: TGTGCTAGTGGTGTGGGCGGGACAGGGAACACCGGGGAGCTGTTTTTT
CDR3aa: CASGVGGTGNTGELFF

j_gene: TRBJ1-1
abundance: .
v_gene: TRBV29-1
d_gene: TRBD1
CDR3nt: TGCAGCGTGAAGACAGGGCGGACTGAAGCTTTCTTT
CDR3aa: CSVKTGRTEAFF

j_gene: TRBJ2-7
abundance: once
v_gene: TRBV2
d_gene: .
CDR3nt: TGTGCCAGAGGGGGTACCAAATACGAGCAGTACTTC
CDR3aa: CARGGTKYEQYF

j_gene: TRBJ2-5
abundance: .
v_gene: TRBV5-8
d_gene: TRBD2
CDR3nt: TGTGCCAGCACCCGACTAGCGGGGGGGGATGACCAAGAGACCCAGTACTTC
CDR3aa: CASTRLAGGDDQETQYF

j_gene: TRBJ1-4
abundance: few
v_gene: TRBV24-1
d_gene: TRBD1
CDR3nt: TGTGCCACCAGTGACTCAGGGGGCGTCGGTGAAAAACTGTTTTTT
CDR3aa: CATSDSGGVGEKLFF

j_gene: TRBJ2-2
abundance: .
v_gene: TRBV24-1
d_gene: TRBD1
CDR3nt: TGTGCCACCAGTGATCTACAGGGGAACGGGGCTAGGAGGGAGCTGTTTTTT
CDR3aa: CATSDLQGNGARRELFF

j_gene: TRBJ1-2
abundance: .
v_gene: TRBV12-5
d_gene: .
CDR3nt: TGTGCTAGTGGTTTGGTACTCGCAACGCCTAACTCTCATGGCTACACCTTC
CDR3aa: CASGLVLATPNSHGYTF

j_gene: TRBJ1-1
abundance: .
v_gene: TRBV3-1/TRBV3-2
d_gene: TRBD1
CDR3nt: TGTGCCAGCGGGACAGGGGACGATGAAGCTTTCTTT
CDR3aa: CASGTGDDEAFF

j_gene: TRBJ1-1
abundance: .
v_gene: TRBV23-1
d_gene: .
CDR3nt: TGCGCCATCCTAGAAGACGGGGAACCTAACACTGAAGCTTTCTTT
CDR3aa: CAILEDGEPNTEAFF

j_gene: TRBJ1-2
abundance: .
v_gene: TRBV29-1
d_gene: TRBD1
CDR3nt: TGCAGCGCGGGGACAGGGGCTTTTTATGGCTACACCTTC
CDR3aa: CSAGTGAFYGYTF

j_gene: TRBJ1-4
abundance: many
v_gene: TRBV25-1
d_gene: TRBD1
CDR3nt: TGTGCCAGCAGTGAATATACAGGGGGGTCGTTTGATGAAAAACTGTTTTTT
CDR3aa: CASSEYTGGSFDEKLFF

j_gene: TRBJ2-1
abundance: .
v_gene: TRBV4-1
d_gene: .
CDR3nt: TGCGCCAGCAGCCAAGCCCCCTCCGGGGGTGAGCAGTTCTTC
CDR3aa: CASSQAPSGGEQFF

j_gene: TRBJ2-5
abundance: .
v_gene: TRBV24-1
d_gene: TRBD1
CDR3nt: TGTGCCACCAGTGAGGCAGGGGGCGCGGGCGAGACCCAGTACTTC
CDR3aa: CATSEAGGAGETQYF

j_gene: TRBJ1-5
abundance: .
v_gene: TRBV10-3
d_gene: .
CDR3nt: TGTGCCATCAGTGGGCACTCAGGGGATCCGGGTCAGCCCCAGCATTTT
CDR3aa: CAISGHSGDPGQPQHF

j_gene: TRBJ1-5
abundance: .
v_gene: TRBV19
d_gene: .
CDR3nt: TGTGCCAGTAGAGGGGGTGTGAGCAATCAGCCCCAGCATTTT
CDR3aa: CASRGGVSNQPQHF

j_gene: TRBJ2-2
abundance: .
v_gene: TRBV19
d_gene: .
CDR3nt: TGTGCCAGTAGTCTACAGGGTACCACCGGGGAGCTGTTTTTT
CDR3aa: CASSLQGTTGELFF

j_gene: TRBJ2-5
abundance: .
v_gene: TRBV11-2
d_gene: TRBD2
CDR3nt: TGTGCCAGCAGCTCGGGACTAGCTGGTGAGACCCAGTACTTC
CDR3aa: CASSSGLAGETQYF

j_gene: TRBJ1-2
abundance: .
v_gene: TRBV7-8
d_gene: .
CDR3nt: TGTGCCAGCAGCCCGGACACCCCTAAAGGCTACACCTTC
CDR3aa: CASSPDTPKGYTF

j_gene: TRBJ1-1
abundance: .
v_gene: TRBV11-2
d_gene: .
CDR3nt: TGTGCCAGCAGCCCCGGGTTGAACACTGAAGCTTTCTTT
CDR3aa: CASSPGLNTEAFF

j_gene: TRBJ2-1
abundance: .
v_gene: TRBV5-1
d_gene: TRBD1
CDR3nt: TGCGCCAGCAGAGGGACAGGGATCAATGAGCAGTTCTTC
CDR3aa: CASRGTGINEQFF

j_gene: TRBJ2-2
abundance: .
v_gene: TRBV4-2
d_gene: .
CDR3nt: TGTGCCAGCAGCCAAGACTCCACTTTAACCGGGGAGCTGTTTTTT
CDR3aa: CASSQDSTLTGELFF

j_gene: TRBJ1-4
abundance: .
v_gene: TRBV5-1
d_gene: .
CDR3nt: TGCGCCAGCAGCCGAGGCACAACTAATGAAAAACTGTTTTTT
CDR3aa: CASSRGTTNEKLFF

j_gene: TRBJ2-3
abundance: .
v_gene: TRBV3-1/TRBV3-2
d_gene: .
CDR3nt: TGTGCCAGCAGCCAAGAACAGGGCACAGATACGCAGTATTTT
CDR3aa: CASSQEQGTDTQYF

j_gene: TRBJ1-1
abundance: .
v_gene: TRBV30
d_gene: TRBD1
CDR3nt: TGTGCCTTAACACCGACCGGGACAGCGAGCACTGAAGCTTTCTTT
CDR3aa: CALTPTGTASTEAFF

j_gene: TRBJ2-1
abundance: .
v_gene: TRBV7-3
d_gene: TRBD2
CDR3nt: TGTGCCAGCAGCTTAAACCGGGGGGGCTCTTTAAATGAGCAGTTCTTC
CDR3aa: CASSLNRGGSLNEQFF

j_gene: TRBJ2-2
abundance: few
v_gene: TRBV5-6
d_gene: .
CDR3nt: TGTGCCAGCAGCGGGCCCCTGACCAACACCGGGGAGCTGTTTTTT
CDR3aa: CASSGPLTNTGELFF

j_gene: TRBJ2-1
abundance: .
v_gene: TRBV7-3
d_gene: TRBD2
CDR3nt: TGTGCCAGCAGCTTAATCCTAGCGGGGGTAAATGAGCAGTTCTTC
CDR3aa: CASSLILAGVNEQFF

j_gene: TRBJ2-5
abundance: .
v_gene: TRBV19
d_gene: TRBD1
CDR3nt: TGTGCCAGTAGTATAGGAGTAGGGGGCGGTGGGACCCAGTACTTC
CDR3aa: CASSIGVGGGGTQYF

j_gene: TRBJ1-2
abundance: .
v_gene: TRBV30
d_gene: TRBD1
CDR3nt: TGTGCCTGGAGTGACGGTCTAGGACAGGGTGATGGCTACACCTTC
CDR3aa: CAWSDGLGQGDGYTF

j_gene: TRBJ1-2
abundance: .
v_gene: TRBV29-1
d_gene: TRBD1
CDR3nt: TGCAGCGTTCCCCACAAGCGGACAGGGGGTAACTATGGCTACACCTTC
CDR3aa: CSVPHKRTGGNYGYTF

j_gene: TRBJ1-1
abundance: few
v_gene: TRBV5-1
d_gene: TRBD1
CDR3nt: TGCGCCAGCAGCTTGGGACAGGGGCCGACGAACACTGAAGCTTTCTTT
CDR3aa: CASSLGQGPTNTEAFF

j_gene: TRBJ2-7
abundance: .
v_gene: TRBV20-1
d_gene: TRBD1
CDR3nt: TGCAGTGCTAGAGATGGGACAGCCACGTACTTC
CDR3aa: CSARDGTATYF

j_gene: TRBJ2-3
abundance: .
v_gene: TRBV3-1/TRBV3-2
d_gene: TRBD1
CDR3nt: TGTGCCAGCAGCAGACAGGGGGCAGAGGATACGCAGTATTTT
CDR3aa: CASSRQGAEDTQYF

j_gene: TRBJ2-1
abundance: .
v_gene: TRBV19
d_gene: .
CDR3nt: TGTGCCAGTAGCTTTCGGGCCCAAGGGGTGCAGTTCTTC
CDR3aa: CASSFRAQGVQFF

j_gene: TRBJ2-7
abundance: .
v_gene: TRBV7-2
d_gene: TRBD1
CDR3nt: TGTGCCAGCAGCAAAAGGAGTGGGACAGACCCTTTGAAGCAGTACTTC
CDR3aa: CASSKRSGTDPLKQYF

j_gene: TRBJ2-3
abundance: .
v_gene: TRBV11-2
d_gene: .
CDR3nt: TGTGCCAGCAGCTTAGGGTACAGGGAACCCACAGATACGCAGTATTTT
CDR3aa: CASSLGYREPTDTQYF

j_gene: TRBJ2-6
abundance: .
v_gene: TRBV24-1
d_gene: TRBD2
CDR3nt: TGTGCCACCAGTGACCCGAGCGGGGCCACTTCTGGGGCCAACGTCCTGACTTTC
CDR3aa: CATSDPSGATSGANVLTF

j_gene: TRBJ2-6
abundance: .
v_gene: TRBV19
d_gene: .
CDR3nt: TGTGCCAGTAGTACCCGACAGTGGAGCTCTGGGGCCAACGTCCTGACTTTC
CDR3aa: CASSTRQWSSGANVLTF

j_gene: TRBJ1-1
abundance: .
v_gene: TRBV11-2
d_gene: .
CDR3nt: TGTGCCAGCAGCTTCGGGGGGACCACTGAAGCTTTCTTT
CDR3aa: CASSFGGTTEAFF

j_gene: TRBJ1-1
abundance: once
v_gene: TRBV7-9
d_gene: .
CDR3nt: TGTGCCAGCAGCATAAGAGGGGGAATTGCCACTGAAGCTTTCTTT
CDR3aa: CASSIRGGIATEAFF

j_gene: TRBJ1-2
abundance: .
v_gene: TRBV5-1
d_gene: TRBD1
CDR3nt: TGCGCCAGCAGCCTGAGGACAGGAGATTATGGCTACACCTTC
CDR3aa: CASSLRTGDYGYTF

j_gene: TRBJ2-3
abundance: once
v_gene: TRBV7-9
d_gene: .
CDR3nt: TGTGCCAGCAGCTTAGTTAGGACTACAAAAGGGACCGATACGCAGTATTTT
CDR3aa: CASSLVRTTKGTDTQYF